A single sample gave rise to the 2 T cell receptor beta chains below, sequenced in a study of shared clonotypes between healthy human individuals. This table comes from immunoSEQ multiplex PCR, and its TCRdb copy is limited to in-frame clones, with some not included. The profile shows under 1 million clones, 96% of them singletons. CD45RO-negative, CCR7-selected cells formed the naive CD8 fraction, which excluded terminally differentiated effector memory CD45RA+ cells. The specimen was naive CD8+ T cells sorted from blood. The receptors come from a man aged 25-45 years in good health.

This chain's CDR3 is CATSRKKGTNEKLFF. In DNA form, the CDR3 reads TGTGCCACCAGCCGGAAAAAAGGAACTAATGAAAAACTGTTTTTT. The chain carries TRBV15 and TRBJ1-4; no definite D call. Trimming pared 5 bases from V and 1 base from J, leaving 11 bases between. Per the germline V gene, CDR1 is LNHNV and CDR2 is YYDKDF (reference sequence). The CDR3 covers 15 residues.

The chain recombines TRBV7-9 with TRBJ2-7; 8 bases align to TRBD1. Germline V gives CDR1 SEHNR, CDR2 FQNEAQ (reference sequence). Trimming at V came to 2 bases and at J to 4 bases, leaving 16 bases not matched to a gene. This CDR3 comprises 18 residues. Written as DNA, the CDR3 is TGTGCCAGCAGCTTACCCCGGACAGGGAGTACGTCTGGGTACGAGCAGTACTTC. Amino acid sequence: CASSLPRTGSTSGYEQYF.